These 20 T cell receptor beta chains came from one sample sequenced in a study of liver allograft versus peripheral blood T cells. Across the study: Transplanted-liver and recipient peripheral blood T cell receptor repertoires were compared.

TCRdb redid the calling of the reads with MiXCR, one entry per CDR3 protein. The sample lists about 8,000 distinct CDR3 sequences; approximately 18% were seen once. These receptors were collected from a human patient who had a liver transplant. The T cells may come from the graft donor.

This rearrangement joins TRBV20-1 to TRBJ1-1; no firm D call. Germline V gene sequence: CDR1 DFQATT, CDR2 SNEGSKA (reference sequence). The V end was cut by 3 bases, the J end by 3 bases, with 8 bases between. There are 12 residues in the CDR3. The CDR3 is CSARAEYTEAFF. The CDR3 DNA reads TGCAGTGCTAGGGCTGAGTACACTGAAGCTTTCTTT.

V is TRBV28 and J is TRBJ1-6, with D maybe TRBD1 (5 bases). Germline V CDR1 and CDR2: MDHEN, SYDVKM. With 3 bases removed from V and 4 bases from J, the gap between germline ends came to 19 bases. The CDR3 is made up of 18 amino acids. This CDR3 is CASSFYISGGIYNSPLHF. The CDR3 bases are TGTGCCAGCAGTTTCTACATTAGCGGGGGGATATATAATTCACCCCTCCACTTT.

The sample holds many counts of this clonotype. This chain links TRBV29-1 with TRBJ1-1; 9 nucleotides line up with TRBD1. This CDR3 has 12 residues. V was pared by 6 bases and J by 5 bases, with 4 bases of the junction left unmatched. Germline CDR1 and CDR2: SQVTM and ANQGSEA. The CDR3 DNA is TGCAGCGTCCACAGGGGGCGGACTGAAGCTTTCTTT. Amino acids: CSVHRGRTEAFF.

This chain uses TRBV27 with TRBJ2-6; possible D gene TRBD1, 6 bases. Looked up from germline, CDR1 is MNHEY and CDR2 is SMNVEV (reference sequence). This CDR3 region has 16 residues. Deletions cut 5 bases from V and 4 bases from J, with 15 bases between. The chain's CDR3 is CASSPNRASGANVLTF. The CDR3 DNA sequence: TGTGCCAGCAGTCCAAACAGGGCGTCAGGGGCCAACGTCCTGACTTTC.

This clonotype is medium-sized in the sample. This chain joins TRBV6-1 and TRBJ1-6, with 7 bases aligning to TRBD1. Trimming cost V 0 bases and J 3 bases; bases outside gene matches: 2. Germline values: CDR1 MNHNS, CDR2 SASEGT. The CDR3 totals 16 residues. CDR3: CASSEAGTVYNSPLHF. Here the CDR3 DNA reads TGTGCCAGCAGTGAAGCTGGGACAGTCTATAATTCACCCCTCCACTTT.

The chain couples TRBV19 to TRBJ1-5; 12 nucleotides match TRBD1. The CDR3 totals 14 residues. The germline gives CDR1 LNHDA, CDR2 SQIVND (reference sequence). V dropped 6 bases and J dropped 5; count of bases not matched to a gene: 2. DNA of the CDR3: TGTGCCAGTAGCGGGACAGGGGGCTATCAGCCCCAGCATTTT. Its translation is CASSGTGGYQPQHF.

By its share, this clonotype is medium-sized (0.01 to 0.1%). This sequence joins TRBV29-1 and TRBJ1-1, with 7 bases identical to TRBD1. Germline V gene lookup returns CDR1 SQVTM and CDR2 ANQGSEA. This CDR3 spans 13 amino acids. V gave up 4 bases and J gave up 3 bases; unmatched junction bases: 5. In nucleotides, the CDR3 is TGCAGCGTTGGGGGGGACAGCTACACTGAAGCTTTCTTT. It yields the protein CSVGGDSYTEAFF. Looking up the rest from reference TRBV29-1 and TRBJ1-1 gives the full variable domain: SAVISQKPSRDICQRGTSLTIQCQVDSQVTMMFWYRQQPGQSLTLIATANQGSEATYESGFVIDKFPISRPNLTFSTLTVSNMSPEDSSIYLCSVGGDSYTEAFFGQGTRLTVV.

This clonotype was seen only a few times. The chain couples TRBV5-6 to TRBJ1-3; possibly TRBD1 for D (5 bases). CDR3 length equals 15 residues. Per the germline V gene, CDR1 is SGHDT and CDR2 is YYEEEE. Trimming removed 4 bases from V and 0 bases from J, with 11 bases in between. CDR3 nucleotides: TGTGCCAGCAGCCTTCGGGGCCACTCTGGAAACACCATATATTTT. Translating it yields CASSLRGHSGNTIYF.

A remark on this clonotype: A single base separates this from a much larger clone, so it may be a read error. The chain joins TRBV5-6 to TRBJ1-1; D not certain. The length of the CDR3 is 13 residues. Per germline, CDR1 SGHDT and CDR2 YYEEEE. The CDR3 loop is CTSSLAVGVSAFF. The CDR3 bases are TGTACCAGCAGCTTGGCTGTTGGGGTTTCAGCTTTCTTT.

This clonotype qualifies as medium-sized. The CDR3 region is CASSPFTSGQGWTEAFF. Written as DNA, the CDR3 is TGTGCCAGCAGTCCTTTCACTTCGGGACAGGGATGGACTGAAGCTTTCTTT. The chain recombines TRBV27 with TRBJ1-1, with 9 bases lining up with TRBD1. Germline CDR1 and CDR2: MNHEY and SMNVEV (reference sequence). With 5 bases clipped from V and 5 bases from J, the junction kept 15 bases outside the gene matches. This CDR3 has 17 residues.

The chain combines TRBV24-1 with TRBJ1-1, with D maybe TRBD1 (5 bases). The V end lost 7 bases, the J end lost 3 bases, and 14 bases lay between the germline ends. This CDR3 has 14 residues. Germline CDR1 is KGHDR and CDR2 is SFDVKD. The CDR3 DNA reads as TGTGCCACCAGCGGACGGGGGAGGGACACTGAAGCTTTCTTT. Its protein product is CATSGRGRDTEAFF.

This sequence joins TRBV20-1 and TRBJ2-7; 7 nucleotides align to TRBD1. Trimming at V came to 0 bases and at J to 9 bases, leaving 17 bases not matched to a gene. Germline V CDR1 and CDR2: DFQATT, SNEGSKA (reference sequence). The CDR3 consists of 16 residues. The CDR3 DNA sequence: TGCAGTGCTAGAGATCCCGGAGCCTCAGGGGGTAACGTGCAGTACTTC. This encodes CSARDPGASGGNVQYF.

Concerning this clonotype itself: The junction does not match germline at one end; this may be a read error. This chain links TRBV20-1 with TRBJ2-3; 10 bases match TRBD2. From germline, CDR1 is DFQATT and CDR2 SNEGSKA (reference sequence). This CDR3 is built from 14 residues. The CDR3 DNA is TGCAGTGCCCCGGGACTAGCGCGCACAGAGACGCAGTATTTT. As protein: CSAPGLARTETQYF.

This clonotype is deemed medium-sized. The J gene is TRBJ1-1, the V gene TRBV6-2 or TRBV6-3, with unresolved D. This CDR3 region has 13 residues. Germline lookup yields CDR1 MNHEY and CDR2 SVGEGT. With 2 bases removed from V and 7 bases from J, the gap between germline ends came to 11 bases. CDR3 residues: CASSYGPDYEAFF. The CDR3 bases are TGTGCCAGCAGTTACGGGCCAGACTATGAAGCTTTCTTT.

By sample fraction, this clonotype is medium-sized. J is TRBJ1-1 and V is TRBV6-5; a weak D match, TRBD1 (5 bases). Deletions cut 2 bases from V and 4 bases from J, with 11 bases between. This CDR3 is built from 14 residues. From germline, CDR1 is MNHEY and CDR2 SVGAGI. For the CDR3, the DNA is TGTGCCAGCAGTTACGAGGGCGACAGCACTGAAGCTTTCTTT. Translating gives CASSYEGDSTEAFF.

Details on this clonotype: A read error may explain this, as a much larger clone is one base away. The chain recombines TRBV18 with TRBJ2-7; tentative D call: TRBD1 (6 bases). This CDR3 has 13 amino acids. CDR1 KGHSH and CDR2 LQKENI come from the germline V gene. The CDR3 reads CASPPGTYYEQYF. In nucleotides, the CDR3 is TGTGCCAGCCCACCCGGGACATACTACGAGCAGTACTTC.

This clonotype counts as medium-sized (0.01 to 0.1%). CDR3 nucleotides: TGTGCCTGGGACCGGATTTGGGGCTACACCTTC. It is translated as CAWDRIWGYTF. The chain joins TRBV30 to TRBJ1-2; D not resolved. The V end was cut by 5 bases, the J end by 8 bases, with 12 bases between. The CDR3 contains 11 residues. Germline CDR1 GTSNPN, CDR2 SVGIG (reference sequence).

By proportion, this clonotype is medium-sized. The chain uses TRBV28 and TRBJ2-1; 12 positions agree with TRBD2. CDR1 is MDHEN and CDR2 is SYDVKM in the germline V gene. With V trimmed by 2 bases and J by 6 bases, 11 bases remained unmatched. The CDR3 extends over 18 amino acids. CDR3 residues: CASSLLAGGPPLGNEQFF. DNA of the CDR3: TGTGCCAGCAGTTTACTAGCGGGAGGGCCACCATTGGGCAATGAGCAGTTCTTC.

The V and J genes are TRBV3-1 and TRBJ1-4; D unclear. Germline-derived CDR1 and CDR2 are LGHDT and YNNKEL (reference sequence). The CDR3 totals 14 residues. V was trimmed by 0 bases and J by 8 bases, leaving 10 bases between them. CDR3 nucleotide sequence: TGTGCCAGCAGCCAAGACCCCAGCGTGGAAAAACTGTTTTTT. Translating gives CASSQDPSVEKLFF.

This clonotype came up a few times. The V and J genes are TRBV20-1 and TRBJ1-2, with D hard to call. This CDR3 is 14 amino acids long. V was shortened by 6 bases and J by 7 bases, with 21 bases between the two germline ends. Per germline, CDR1 DFQATT and CDR2 SNEGSKA (reference sequence). CDR3 sequence (DNA): TGCAGTGCCCAGTGGACGGCCCCATTATCTGGCTACACCTTC. The encoded protein is CSAQWTAPLSGYTF.